This is a list of T cell receptor beta chains from one sample in a study of shared clonotypes between healthy human individuals. Libraries were prepared by immunoSEQ multiplex PCR; TCRdb keeps only in-frame clonotypes and omits some of them. The repertoire includes over a million clones, under 99% of them detected once, and around 0.45% sits in the top ten. Sequencing input: naive CD4+ T cells sorted from blood. Receptors originate from a man aged 30 to 45 in good health. The CDR3 runs from the conserved cysteine through the conserved F or W.

cdr3_aa j_call v_call
CASSRVGGTTEAFF TRBJ1-1 TRBV28
CASGYPPSMNTEAFF TRBJ1-1 TRBV28
CSVQQLNQPQHF TRBJ1-5 TRBV29-1
CASSYSFVSYNEQFF TRBJ2-1 TRBV6-6
CSVTEPDTQYF TRBJ2-3 TRBV29-1
CASSIGPGRANEQYF TRBJ2-7 TRBV19
CASSSPGLLIYNEQFF TRBJ2-1 TRBV7-9
CASSILQGANGELFF TRBJ2-2 TRBV19
CASSHLPGQGGTDTQYF TRBJ2-3 TRBV4-1
CASSRFSTDTQYF TRBJ2-3 TRBV7-6
CASRMIGKGALTGELFF TRBJ2-2 TRBV11-2
CASSPQLAGAYEQYF TRBJ2-7 TRBV28
CASSLRGADYGYTF TRBJ1-2 TRBV27
CASSLGVVNYGYTF TRBJ1-2 TRBV5-6
CASSSDSYGYTF TRBJ1-2 TRBV27
CASSLTSGNVNEQFF TRBJ2-1 TRBV7-3
CASSPSGASPLHF TRBJ1-6 TRBV7-9
CASRQGLSYNEQFF TRBJ2-1 TRBV19
CASSSGTPNTGELFF TRBJ2-2 TRBV5-1
CACHLRRRGGEQYF TRBJ2-7 TRBV30
CASSMTGRGTEAFF TRBJ1-1 TRBV19
CATSKEGVTSTDTQYF TRBJ2-3 TRBV15
CSVDPTSTGEAFF TRBJ1-1 TRBV29-1
CASSQRTGWAETQYF TRBJ2-5 TRBV11-2
CASSKVFGQPCHGYTF TRBJ1-2 TRBV21-1
CASSLTSGSLGEQYF TRBJ2-7 TRBV5-4
CASSLAGGQETQYF TRBJ2-5 TRBV5-1
CASSLRGQGLNEQFF TRBJ2-1 TRBV5-4
CAWKTGPEQYF TRBJ2-7 TRBV30
CATSRDLRMGQARMNTEAFF TRBJ1-1 TRBV15
CSAGGIEQYF TRBJ2-7 TRBV20-1
CASGAAPMGRGQPQHF TRBJ1-5 TRBV6-1
CASSFDRGLQETQYF TRBJ2-5 TRBV11-2
CASSFGLATPLLSINEQFF TRBJ2-1 TRBV23-1
CASSKVGGLPFPYNEQFF TRBJ2-1 TRBV21-1
CASSFQGQPNTEAFF TRBJ1-1 TRBV27
CASSGSGLADNEQFF TRBJ2-1 TRBV5-4
CASSWGLAGGYEQYF TRBJ2-7 TRBV6-5
CSVEDASRRTDTQYF TRBJ2-3 TRBV29-1
CASSTESYEQYF TRBJ2-7 TRBV7-9